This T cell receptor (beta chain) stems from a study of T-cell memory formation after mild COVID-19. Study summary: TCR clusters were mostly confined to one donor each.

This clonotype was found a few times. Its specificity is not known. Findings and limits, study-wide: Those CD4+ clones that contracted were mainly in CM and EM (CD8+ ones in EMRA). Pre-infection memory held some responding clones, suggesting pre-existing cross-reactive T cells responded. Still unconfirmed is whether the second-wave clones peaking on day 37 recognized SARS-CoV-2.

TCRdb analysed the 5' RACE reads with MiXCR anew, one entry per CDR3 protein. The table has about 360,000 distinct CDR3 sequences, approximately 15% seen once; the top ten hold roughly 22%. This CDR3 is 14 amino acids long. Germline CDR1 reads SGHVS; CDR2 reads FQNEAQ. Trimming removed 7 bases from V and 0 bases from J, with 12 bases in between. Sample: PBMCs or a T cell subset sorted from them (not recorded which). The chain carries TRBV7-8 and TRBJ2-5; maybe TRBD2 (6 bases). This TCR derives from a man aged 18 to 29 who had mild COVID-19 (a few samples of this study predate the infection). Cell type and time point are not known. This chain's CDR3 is CASKPGRHQETQYF. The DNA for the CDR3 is TGTGCCAGCAAACCAGGGAGGCACCAAGAGACCCAGTACTTC.